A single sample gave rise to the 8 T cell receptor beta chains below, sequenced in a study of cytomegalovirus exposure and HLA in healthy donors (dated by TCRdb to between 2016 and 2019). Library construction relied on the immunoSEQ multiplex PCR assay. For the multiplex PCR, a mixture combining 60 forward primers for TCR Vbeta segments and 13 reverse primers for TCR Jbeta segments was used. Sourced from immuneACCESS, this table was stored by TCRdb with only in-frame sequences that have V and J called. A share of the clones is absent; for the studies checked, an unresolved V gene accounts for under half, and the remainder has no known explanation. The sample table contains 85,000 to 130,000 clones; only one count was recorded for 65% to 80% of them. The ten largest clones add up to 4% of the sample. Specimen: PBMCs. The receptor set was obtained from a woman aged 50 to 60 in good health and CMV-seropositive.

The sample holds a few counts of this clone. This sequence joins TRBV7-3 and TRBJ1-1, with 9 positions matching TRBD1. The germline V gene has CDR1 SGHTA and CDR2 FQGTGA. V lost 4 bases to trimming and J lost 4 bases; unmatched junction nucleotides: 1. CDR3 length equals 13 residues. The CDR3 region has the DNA TGTGCCAGCAGCTCACAGGGGGCCACTGAAGCTTTCTTT. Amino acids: CASSSQGATEAFF.

The CDR3 DNA sequence: TGTGCCAGCAGCCTAACTAGCGGGAGGCCAGGGCAGTACTTC. Protein: CASSLTSGRPGQYF. The rearrangement joins TRBV5-5 to TRBJ2-7, with TRBD2 matching over 12 bases. V trimming: 4 bases; J trimming: 9 bases; junction bases outside the gene matches: 8. This CDR3 is 14 amino acids long. Germline values: CDR1 SGHKS, CDR2 YYEKEE (reference sequence).

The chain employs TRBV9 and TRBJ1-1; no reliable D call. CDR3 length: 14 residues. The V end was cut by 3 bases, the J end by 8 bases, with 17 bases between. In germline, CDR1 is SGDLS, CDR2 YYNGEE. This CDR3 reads CASSAKMEGAEAFF. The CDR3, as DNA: TGTGCCAGCAGCGCTAAAATGGAGGGAGCGGAAGCTTTCTTT.

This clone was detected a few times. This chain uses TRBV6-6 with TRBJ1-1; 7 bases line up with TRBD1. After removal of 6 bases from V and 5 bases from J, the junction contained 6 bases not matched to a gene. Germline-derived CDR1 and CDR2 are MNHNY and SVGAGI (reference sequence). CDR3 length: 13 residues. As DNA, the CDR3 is TGTGCCAGCAGCCGACAGGGCGGAACTGAAGCTTTCTTT. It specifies CASSRQGGTEAFF.

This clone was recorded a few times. The CDR3 region has the DNA TGTGCCAGCAGCCAAGATTGGGAGAGAAACAATGAGCAGTTCTTC. Protein product: CASSQDWERNNEQFF. The chain recombines TRBV14 with TRBJ2-1, with D possibly TRBD2 on 5 matching bases. The V and J ends lost 0 bases and 5 bases respectively, with 11 bases between them. The germline CDR1 and CDR2 sequences are SGHDN and FVKESK. The CDR3 length is 15 residues.

The CDR3 spells CASRGRGGATEAFF. CDR3 sequence (DNA): TGTGCCAGCAGAGGAAGGGGAGGGGCCACTGAAGCTTTCTTT. The rearrangement joins TRBV6-1 to TRBJ1-1; a possible D gene is TRBD1 (5 bases). CDR3 size: 14 residues. The V gene's germline CDR1 is MNHNS and CDR2 SASEGT. V shed 6 bases and J shed 4 bases, with 15 bases lying between them.

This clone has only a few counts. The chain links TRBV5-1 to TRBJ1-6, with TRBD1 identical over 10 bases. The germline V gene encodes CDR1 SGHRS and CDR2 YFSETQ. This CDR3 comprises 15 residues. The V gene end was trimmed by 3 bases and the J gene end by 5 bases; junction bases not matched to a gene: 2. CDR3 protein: CASSSDRGNNSPLHF. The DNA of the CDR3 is TGCGCCAGCAGCTCGGACAGGGGGAATAATTCACCCCTCCACTTT. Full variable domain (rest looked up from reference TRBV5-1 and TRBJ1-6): KAGVTQTPRYLIKTRGQQVTLSCSPISGHRSVSWYQQTPGQGLQFLFEYFSETQRNKGNFPGRFSGRQFSNSRSEMNVSTLELGDSALYLCASSSDRGNNSPLHFGNGTRLTVT.

The CDR3 reads CASSTTSGKDSTDTQYF. The CDR3 DNA reads as TGTGCCAGCAGCACGACTAGCGGGAAGGATAGCACAGATACGCAGTATTTT. V usage is TRBV9 and J usage is TRBJ2-3; TRBD2 aligns across 11 bases. CDR3 size: 17 residues. V was clipped by 4 bases and J by 0 bases; unmatched bases: 7. Per the germline V gene, CDR1 is SGDLS and CDR2 is YYNGEE.